This T cell receptor beta chain was captured by sequencing in a study of radiation and T cells in renal cell carcinoma. General study results and limits: Without pretreatment biopsies, baseline tumor clonotype presence was undetermined. Top tumor clonotypes rose in blood 2 weeks post-radiation, then contracted.

TCRdb's copy holds only in-frame clones and misses some; the assay was immunoSEQ multiplex PCR. Of some 120,000 clones in the sample, approximately 85% are singletons; the top ten hold 5% to 6.5%. Time point: blood 2 weeks post-SBRT. Treatment meaning: 15 Gy SBRT to primary tumor, nephrectomy 4 weeks later. Blood was sampled at baseline, 2 weeks and 4 weeks after SBRT. The tumor was a clear cell renal cell carcinoma. The CDR3 has 16 amino acids. CDR1 MNHNS and CDR2 SASEGT come from the germline V gene. V lost 3 bases to trimming and J lost 3 bases; unmatched junction nucleotides: 5. Worth noting for this clone: Antigen specificity is unknown.

The receptor's source is a man between 50 and 59 years old with renal cell carcinoma. This material consisted of blood, taken from a patient whose treatment included radiotherapy and nephrectomy. The chain employs TRBV6-1 and TRBJ1-5, with TRBD1 matching 10 bases. CDR3 protein: CASSERQGASNQPQHF. The CDR3 nucleotides are TGTGCCAGCAGTGAGAGACAGGGGGCCTCCAATCAGCCCCAGCATTTT.